This TCR beta chain came from a study of T cell responses to AZD1222 COVID-19 vaccine. Study-wide results and limits: Only after the peak T cell response were repertoires sampled. When two AZD1222 doses had been given, Spike-specific TCR breadth and depth rose.

TCRdb's table, derived via immunoSEQ multiplex PCR, lists solely in-frame clones and lacks some. The sample yields about 140,000 clones, more than 85% seen once. Concerning this clone: Its cognate antigen is unknown.

The specimen comprised peripheral blood, sampled on day 0 of AZD1222 vaccination. This sequence was found in an adult in good health.

CDR3 protein: CASRSLNYGYTF. CDR3 bases: TGTGCCAGCAGATCCTTAAACTATGGCTACACCTTC. This chain connects TRBV6-5 to TRBJ1-2; D is ambiguous. Germline V lookup: CDR1 MNHEY, CDR2 SVGAGI. The CDR3 contains 12 residues. Trimming cost V 6 bases and J 2 bases, with 7 bases left between them.